The T cell receptor beta chain under discussion was sequenced for a study of blood T cell repertoires in COVID-19. The wider study: The United States, Italy and Spain were the sources of the acute and convalescent COVID-19 samples.

The table came from immunoSEQ multiplex PCR; TCRdb's copy has only in-frame clones and leaves some out. The sample has approximately 200,000 clones, 84% seen once. Allocation to cohorts depended on clinical history reported by the participants. V gave up 4 bases and J gave up 1 base; unmatched junction bases: 0. The germline CDR1 and CDR2 sequences are SGHTA and FQGNSA. This CDR3 is 13 amino acids long. The chain carries TRBV7-2 and TRBJ1-1, with 7 bases lining up with TRBD1. What was sequenced was PBMCs or T cells enriched from blood (not recorded which). The sequence derives from a man between 60 and 70 years old who had recovered from COVID-19. The chain's CDR3 is CASSYRGNTEAFF. CDR3 nucleotides: TGTGCCAGCAGCTACAGGGGGAACACTGAAGCTTTCTTT.